These 22 T cell receptor beta chains were sequenced from one sample in a study of shared clonotypes between healthy human individuals. Libraries were prepared by immunoSEQ multiplex PCR; TCRdb keeps only in-frame clonotypes and omits some of them. This table holds some 900,000 clones, approximately 80% found once. Sequencing was done on a sample of memory CD4+ T cells sorted from blood. Subset here: CD45RA-negative fraction. The origin of the receptors is a man younger than 35 in good health.

The chain carries TRBV28 and TRBJ1-3; the D gene is possibly TRBD1 (5 bases). Germline V gives CDR1 MDHEN, CDR2 SYDVKM. V shed 8 bases and J shed 0 bases, with 14 bases lying between them. The CDR3 has 15 residues. The CDR3 sequence: CASAGGPSSGNTIYF. The CDR3 bases are TGTGCCAGCGCTGGGGGACCGAGCTCTGGAAACACCATATATTTT.

This clone has only one observation. The chain combines TRBV18 with TRBJ2-5; 8 bases are shared with TRBD2. V shed 4 bases, J shed 4 bases, and the junction held 8 bases outside the gene matches. The CDR3 runs to 15 residues. Germline CDR1 is KGHSH and CDR2 is LQKENI. CDR3 nucleotides: TGTGCCAGCTCACGAGGACTAGCCTCAGGAGAGACCCAGTACTTC. This translates into CASSRGLASGETQYF.

The chain employs TRBV5-4 and TRBJ1-6; tentatively, D is TRBD1 (5 bases). This CDR3 region has 14 residues. The germline V and J ends were trimmed by 4 bases and 1 base, with 6 bases remaining between them. Looked up from germline, CDR1 is SGHNT and CDR2 is YYREEE (reference sequence). CDR3 amino acids: CASSGGSYNSPLHF. CDR3 bases: TGTGCCAGCAGCGGGGGGTCCTATAATTCACCCCTCCACTTT.

The chain uses TRBV19 and TRBJ2-4; 10 bases are a match to TRBD1. Germline V gene data show CDR1 as LNHDA and CDR2 as SQIVND (reference sequence). The CDR3 loop spans 14 amino acids. J was trimmed by 11 bases and V by 5 bases; bases with no gene match: 9. In nucleotides, the CDR3 is TGTGCCAGTAGTCCTCGGACAGGGGGGGTTGTTCAGTACTTC. It encodes CASSPRTGGVVQYF.

The chain combines TRBV6-6 with TRBJ2-3; 9 bases line up with TRBD1. Germline lookup yields CDR1 MNHNY and CDR2 SVGAGI (reference sequence). The J segment lost 4 bases and the V segment lost 2 bases, leaving 1 base of the junction unmatched. This CDR3 contains 14 residues. The CDR3 here is CASSYGTGPDTQYF. CDR3 nucleotide sequence: TGTGCCAGCAGTTACGGGACAGGGCCAGATACGCAGTATTTT.

V and J are TRBV19 and TRBJ2-1, with TRBD2 matching over 11 bases. CDR3 length equals 16 residues. Germline V gene lookup returns CDR1 LNHDA and CDR2 SQIVND (reference sequence). The trim removed 1 base at V and 8 bases at J, leaving 7 bases unmatched. The CDR3 DNA sequence: TGTGCCAGTAGTATAGCCCCCACTAGCGGGAGATATGAGCAGTTCTTC. This gives the protein CASSIAPTSGRYEQFF.

This rearrangement joins TRBV7-2 to TRBJ2-1; 11 bases align to TRBD2. The CDR3 spans 16 residues. Per the germline V gene, CDR1 is SGHTA and CDR2 is FQGNSA. Trimming removed 0 bases from V and 10 bases from J; junction bases left unmatched: 8. The CDR3 region is CASSLAGSSGRREQFF. The CDR3 DNA sequence: TGTGCCAGCAGCTTAGCGGGGTCTAGCGGGAGGAGGGAGCAGTTCTTC.

This clone was found a few times. The V and J genes are TRBV27 and TRBJ1-5; TRBD1 aligns across 8 bases. Germline CDR1 is MNHEY and CDR2 is SMNVEV (reference sequence). Germline trimming cut 7 bases from V and 0 bases from J; bases unmatched to any gene: 8. The CDR3 totals 16 residues. The CDR3 coding sequence is TGTGCCAGCACCCAGGACAGGGATTATAGCAATCAGCCCCAGCATTTT. Translating it yields CASTQDRDYSNQPQHF.

For this clone: At the DNA level, this CDR3 is encoded by other sequences in the same sample as well. The chain is built from TRBV5-6 and TRBJ1-2; 8 nucleotides line up with TRBD1. This CDR3 is 15 amino acids long. The J segment lost 0 bases and the V segment lost 2 bases, leaving 3 bases of the junction unmatched. Germline V gene lookup returns CDR1 SGHDT and CDR2 YYEEEE. CDR3 protein: CASSFTGGPNYGYTF. As DNA, the CDR3 is TGTGCCAGCAGCTTCACAGGGGGGCCTAACTATGGCTACACCTTC.

This clone showed up just once. The V call is TRBV28, the J call TRBJ2-1; 12 bases map to TRBD2. The V segment lost 5 bases and the J segment 0 bases; nucleotides outside the gene matches: 11. Germline CDR1 reads MDHEN; CDR2 reads SYDVKM. The CDR3 consists of 19 residues. The CDR3 sequence: CASSPDRGLAGLSYNEQFF. DNA of the CDR3: TGTGCCAGCAGTCCTGACAGGGGACTAGCGGGTCTCTCCTACAATGAGCAGTTCTTC.

This clone occurred a few times. The V gene is TRBV7-9, the J gene TRBJ1-3, with D possibly TRBD1 on 6 matching bases. The length of the CDR3 is 15 residues. Trimming cost V 5 bases and J 0 bases, with 11 bases left between them. Per germline, CDR1 SEHNR and CDR2 FQNEAQ (reference sequence). The DNA for the CDR3 is TGTGCCAGCAGCCAGGACAGCAGCTCTGGAAACACCATATATTTT. Translating it yields CASSQDSSSGNTIYF.

This chain links TRBV7-9 with TRBJ2-7; the D is unclear. This CDR3 is built from 13 residues. The V end was cut by 4 bases, the J end by 4 bases, with 11 bases between. From germline, CDR1 is SEHNR and CDR2 FQNEAQ (reference sequence). The CDR3 nucleotides read TGTGCCAGCAGCTCCCCTTGGATTTACGAGCAGTACTTC. This sequence encodes CASSSPWIYEQYF.

The V and J genes are TRBV27 and TRBJ2-1; a possible D gene is TRBD2 (5 bases). Trimming left V 0 bases short and J 4 bases short, with 16 bases between. CDR3 size: 17 residues. Germline values: CDR1 MNHEY, CDR2 SMNVEV (reference sequence). The CDR3 sequence: CASSLSRKGVGYNEQFF. CDR3 DNA: TGTGCCAGCAGTTTATCTAGGAAGGGAGTCGGGTACAATGAGCAGTTCTTC.

As for this clone: Other nucleotide sequences in the sample specify the same CDR3. The CDR3 DNA reads TGCGCCAGCAGCTTAGGGGACATAGCCAAAAACATTCAGTACTTC. Its protein product is CASSLGDIAKNIQYF. The chain links TRBV5-1 to TRBJ2-4; D might be TRBD1 (6 bases). The germline V gene has CDR1 SGHRS and CDR2 YFSETQ. V lost 2 bases and J lost 0, with 9 bases in between. The CDR3 totals 15 residues. Drawing the rest from reference TRBV5-1 and TRBJ2-4, the complete variable domain is KAGVTQTPRYLIKTRGQQVTLSCSPISGHRSVSWYQQTPGQGLQFLFEYFSETQRNKGNFPGRFSGRQFSNSRSEMNVSTLELGDSALYLCASSLGDIAKNIQYFGAGTRLSVL.

This clone was found once. Other DNA sequences in this sample translate to the same CDR3. V is TRBV6-5 and J is TRBJ1-5; 10 bases agree with TRBD1. V was pared by 6 bases and J by 2 bases, with 4 bases of the junction left unmatched. The length of the CDR3 is 15 residues. The germline gives CDR1 MNHEY, CDR2 SVGAGI. The chain's CDR3 is CASSPGTGGNQPQHF. CDR3 sequence (DNA): TGTGCCAGCAGCCCCGGGACAGGGGGCAATCAGCCCCAGCATTTT.

This clone was seen at least ten times. The chain combines TRBV30 with TRBJ2-1; perhaps TRBD1 as D (6 bases). Trimming removed 2 bases at V and 7 bases at J, with 18 bases between. Germline-derived CDR1 and CDR2 are GTSNPN and SVGIG (reference sequence). The CDR3 covers 15 residues. Here the CDR3 DNA reads TGTGCCTGGAGTTCGGACAGCCGGCGTCTAAATGAGCAGTTCTTC. Its protein is CAWSSDSRRLNEQFF.

This chain uses TRBV29-1 with TRBJ2-7; no reliable D call. In germline, CDR1 is SQVTM, CDR2 ANQGSEA. V was cut by 6 bases and J by 0 bases, with 12 bases left in between. This CDR3 is 13 amino acids long. CDR3 residues: CSVLSRNSYEQYF. CDR3 coding DNA: TGCAGCGTCTTAAGCCGAAACTCCTACGAGCAGTACTTC.

As regards this clone: Within the sample, other DNA sequences also encode this same CDR3. V gene TRBV5-6 combines with J gene TRBJ1-5; a possible D gene is TRBD1 (5 bases). CDR1 and CDR2 from the germline V gene are SGHDT and YYEEEE. The CDR3 is made up of 15 amino acids. V shed 0 bases and J shed 4 bases, with 11 bases lying between them. The CDR3 reads CASSLGGRSNQPQHF. CDR3 nucleotide sequence: TGTGCCAGCAGCTTGGGGGGACGGTCAAATCAGCCCCAGCATTTT.

V is TRBV5-1 and J is TRBJ2-5; D might be TRBD1 (6 bases). Trimming left V 7 bases short and J 2 bases short, with 12 bases between. Germline V CDR1 and CDR2: SGHRS, YFSETQ. The CDR3 covers 13 residues. The CDR3 sequence: CASQDSPQETQYF. The CDR3 nucleotides are TGCGCCAGCCAGGACAGTCCACAAGAGACCCAGTACTTC.

V usage is TRBV6-1 and J usage is TRBJ1-4; the match to TRBD1 covers 9 bases. Germline CDR1 is MNHNS and CDR2 is SASEGT. This CDR3 region has 17 residues. The V and J ends lost 3 bases and 1 base, in that order; junction bases with no gene match: 6. The CDR3 is CASSDRDRVLTNEKLFF. The CDR3 DNA reads as TGTGCCAGCAGTGACCGGGACAGGGTTTTAACTAATGAAAAACTGTTTTTT.

This clone has a single count. CDR3 protein: CASSHSSSYNEQFF. The DNA of the CDR3 is TGTGCCAGTAGTCACAGTAGCTCCTACAATGAGCAGTTCTTC. The rearrangement joins TRBV19 to TRBJ2-1; D gene ambiguous. CDR1 is LNHDA and CDR2 is SQIVND in the germline V gene (reference sequence). CDR3 length: 14 residues. V lost 5 bases and J 0 bases, leaving 8 bases between the germline ends.

The table lists this clone with a few counts. This sequence joins TRBV25-1 and TRBJ1-1; D might be TRBD1 (5 bases). The CDR3 consists of 12 residues. The V end lost 4 bases, the J end lost 11 bases, and 14 bases lay between the germline ends. CDR1 is MGHDK, CDR2 SYGVNS, per germline. CDR3 loop: CASSGMGLGAFF. In DNA, the CDR3 is TGTGCCAGCAGTGGGATGGGGCTTGGGGCTTTCTTT.